This record covers a single T cell receptor beta chain. Which antigen it targets is not known. No much larger clone exists at a distance of one base, and base qualities are not known. Relative to germline, V is 0 bases shorter and J is 4 bases shorter, with 16 bases between their ends. The CDR3 runs 17 amino acids, cysteine and phenylalanine included. CDR3 DNA is the only sequence kept; it has 51 bases, read in frame from the first base. The germline V gene gives CDR1 as MGHRA and CDR2 as YSYEKL. The record originates from a study of patients and donors after allogeneic stem cell transplantation (dated by TCRdb to the early 2020s). To prepare the library, RT-PCR was applied. Sequencing was carried out with a NextSeq 550. Using fastp trimming at Q25 and MiXCR clonotype assembly, TCRdb reanalyzed the public sequencing data and kept in-frame beta chains. Rows merge per CDR3 protein into single entries with the most common DNA and genes. Counted in this sample were about 90,000 distinct CDR3 sequences; roughly 50% of them appeared once. The top ten clones comprise roughly 64% of the sample.

The chain was built from TRBV4-1 and TRBJ1-5; there is no confident call for the D gene. The sequenced material came from blood, either unsorted or a sorted T cell fraction (not recorded which). This receptor was obtained from a human donor who was either an allogeneic HSCT recipient or a stem cell or donor lymphocyte infusion donor (not recorded which). It is not recorded whose cells these are; they may come from a transplant donor. The CDR3 is CASSQDSGLGGNQPQHF. Read as DNA, the sequence is TGCGCCAGCAGCCAAGATAGCGGGCTGGGCGGAAATCAGCCCCAGCATTTT.